The 22 T cell receptor beta chains reported below all come from one sample, sequenced in a study of control samples from healthy donors and cancer patients. Method: immunoSEQ multiplex PCR; TCRdb's copy keeps in-frame clones and lacks some. Of around 92,000 clones listed, roughly four fifths were seen once; the top ten hold 2% to 2.5%. Sequenced input: blood. The receptor set was obtained from a man aged 60 to 75 in good health.

To note about this clone: Other DNA sequences in this sample translate to the same CDR3. The rearrangement links TRBV28 to TRBJ1-5; D gene unclear. CDR1 and CDR2 (germline): MDHEN, SYDVKM. This CDR3 spans 13 amino acids. Trimming left V 5 bases short and J 1 base short, with 6 bases between. The CDR3 is CASSPDSNQPQHF. The CDR3 DNA reads as TGTGCCAGCAGTCCAGACAGCAATCAGCCCCAGCATTTT.

The rearrangement uses TRBV6-4 and TRBJ2-2, with D maybe TRBD1 (6 bases). Germline V gene lookup returns CDR1 MRHNA and CDR2 SNTAGT. The CDR3 totals 17 residues. V shed 7 bases and J shed 0 bases, with 18 bases lying between them. As DNA, the CDR3 is TGTGCCAGCATACGGGGCAGGGACACCTCGAACACCGGGGAGCTGTTTTTT. This sequence encodes CASIRGRDTSNTGELFF.

The chain employs TRBV6-4 and TRBJ2-2; tentative D call: TRBD2 (5 bases). The germline V gene has CDR1 MRHNA and CDR2 SNTAGT. Trimming pared 4 bases from V and 4 bases from J, leaving 10 bases between. CDR3 length: 14 residues. The CDR3, as DNA: TGTGCCAGCAGTGGTACTGAGGGCACCGGGGAGCTGTTTTTT. It translates to CASSGTEGTGELFF.

CDR3 loop: CASSQAVSWSGRPYTDTQYF. For the CDR3, the DNA is TGTGCCAGCAGCCAAGCTGTGTCGTGGAGCGGGAGGCCCTACACAGATACGCAGTATTTT. The chain recombines TRBV3-1 (or the pseudogene TRBV3-2) with TRBJ2-3; 9 bases agree with TRBD2. Germline values: CDR1 LGHDT, CDR2 YNNKEL (reference sequence). The CDR3 is made up of 20 amino acids. Trimming cost V 1 base and J 2 bases; bases outside gene matches: 16.

The chain employs TRBV9 and TRBJ1-3; 8 bases line up with TRBD1. V gave up 3 bases and J gave up 1 base; unmatched junction bases: 9. The germline V gene encodes CDR1 SGDLS and CDR2 YYNGEE. The CDR3 contains 17 residues. In DNA form, the CDR3 reads TGTGCCAGCAGCGCCCTACCGGACAGGGTATCTGGAAACACCATATATTTT. Translation: CASSALPDRVSGNTIYF. Drawing the rest from reference TRBV9 and TRBJ1-3, the complete variable domain is DSGVTQTPKHLITATGQRVTLRCSPRSGDLSVYWYQQSLDQGLQFLIQYYNGEERAKGNILERFSAQQFPDLHSELNLSSLELGDSALYFCASSALPDRVSGNTIYFGEGSWLTVV.

The chain uses TRBV5-5 and TRBJ2-4, with TRBD1 identical over 8 bases. The germline gives CDR1 SGHKS, CDR2 YYEKEE (reference sequence). The CDR3 is 14 amino acids. Trimming at V came to 3 bases and at J to 14 bases, leaving 13 bases not matched to a gene. The CDR3 is CASSSLGSGGWEYF. CDR3 DNA sequence: TGTGCCAGCAGCTCCCTTGGGTCAGGGGGCTGGGAGTACTTC.

Here the CDR3 reads CASSKGSHSTDTQYF. CDR3 sequence (DNA): TGTGCCAGCAGCAAAGGGTCCCACAGCACAGATACGCAGTATTTT. The V gene is TRBV21-1, the J gene TRBJ2-3. TRBV21-1 is a known pseudogene. The CDR3 sequence is 15 residues long.

The chain carries TRBV5-8 and TRBJ1-4; D unclear. Trimming left V 0 bases short and J 3 bases short, with 12 bases between. The CDR3 consists of 16 residues. Germline V gives CDR1 SGHTS, CDR2 YDEGEE. The CDR3 DNA is TGTGCCAGCAGCTTGGGTGTCAGTGTCTCTAATGAAAAACTGTTTTTT. Protein: CASSLGVSVSNEKLFF.

This clone has only a few counts. The chain combines TRBV11-3 with TRBJ2-1; the D gene could be TRBD1 or TRBD2 (6 bases each). The CDR3 sequence is 17 residues long. Between the trimmed V and J ends, which lost 4 bases and 1 base, there was a span of 17 bases. The germline V gene encodes CDR1 SGHNT and CDR2 YENEEA. The CDR3 nucleotides read TGTGCCAGCAGCTCACAGGGTTTCGGGGGTTCCTACAATGAGCAGTTCTTC. Its translation is CASSSQGFGGSYNEQFF.

This CDR3 reads CASSLPTVTGNTEAFF. Here the CDR3 DNA reads TGTGCCAGCAGCCTTCCTACCGTTACAGGGAACACTGAAGCTTTCTTT. The chain combines TRBV7-9 with TRBJ1-1, with a tentative D call TRBD1 (5 bases). V lost 5 bases and J 1 base, leaving 17 bases between the germline ends. The germline V gene has CDR1 SEHNR and CDR2 FQNEAQ (reference sequence). The CDR3 sequence is 16 residues long.

This chain joins TRBV2 and TRBJ2-1; 13 nucleotides align to TRBD2. This CDR3 is 15 amino acids long. CDR1 is SNHLY and CDR2 is FYNNEI in the germline V gene. The V gene end was trimmed by 5 bases and the J gene end by 9 bases; junction bases not matched to a gene: 7. The CDR3 reads CASSRTSGRPAEQFF. In nucleotides, the CDR3 is TGTGCCAGCAGTAGGACTAGCGGGAGACCGGCTGAGCAGTTCTTC.

V usage is TRBV4-1 and J usage is TRBJ1-5; no definite D call. Germline assignment: CDR1 MGHRA and CDR2 YSYEKL. The V end lost 3 bases, the J end lost 3 bases, and 9 bases lay between the germline ends. CDR3 length equals 14 residues. Here the CDR3 DNA reads TGCGCCAGCAGCCAGTGGGCCTTCAATCAGCCCCAGCATTTT. Protein product: CASSQWAFNQPQHF.

The chain carries TRBV19 and TRBJ1-1; D uncertain. V lost 7 bases to trimming and J lost 1 base, with 13 bases between them. The CDR3 is 14 amino acids. The germline V gene has CDR1 LNHDA and CDR2 SQIVND (reference sequence). CDR3 sequence reads: CASTPRAANTEAFF. The CDR3 DNA sequence: TGTGCCAGTACCCCAAGGGCAGCGAACACTGAAGCTTTCTTT.

The chain links TRBV6-5 to TRBJ1-1; perhaps TRBD1 as D (5 bases). Germline CDR1 MNHEY, CDR2 SVGAGI. The CDR3 is 12 amino acids. V lost 8 bases and J lost 7, with 14 bases in between. CDR3 sequence: CASAPGKFEAFF. CDR3 nucleotides: TGTGCCAGCGCCCCAGGGAAATTTGAAGCTTTCTTT.

The chain is built from TRBV10-3 and TRBJ1-6, with 7 nucleotides matching TRBD1. CDR1 ENHRY and CDR2 SYGVKD come from the germline V gene. This CDR3 contains 15 residues. Unmatched junction bases numbered 9, after V lost 3 bases and J lost 10 bases. CDR3 amino acids: CAISDMTGQNSPLHF. CDR3 coding DNA: TGTGCCATCAGTGATATGACAGGGCAAAACTCACCCCTCCACTTT.

The chain joins TRBV2 to TRBJ2-1; weak D call: TRBD2 (6 bases). V dropped 4 bases and J dropped 0 bases, with 13 bases sitting between them. The CDR3 runs 16 residues. Looked up from germline, CDR1 is SNHLY and CDR2 is FYNNEI. The CDR3: CASSALGGTSYNEQFF. The CDR3 nucleotides are TGTGCCAGCAGTGCATTGGGAGGAACCTCCTACAATGAGCAGTTCTTC.

This chain joins TRBV5-1 and TRBJ2-7; a possible D gene is TRBD1 (5 bases). V lost 3 bases and J 4 bases, leaving 11 bases between the germline ends. CDR3 length: 13 amino acids. Germline V CDR1 and CDR2: SGHRS, YFSETQ. For the CDR3, the DNA is TGCGCCAGCAGCTGGGGCAAGGAATACGAGCAGTACTTC. Its translation is CASSWGKEYEQYF. The full variable domain, in which reference TRBV5-1 and TRBJ2-7 provide the parts outside the CDR3, is KAGVTQTPRYLIKTRGQQVTLSCSPISGHRSVSWYQQTPGQGLQFLFEYFSETQRNKGNFPGRFSGRQFSNSRSEMNVSTLELGDSALYLCASSWGKEYEQYFGPGTRLTVT.

This chain links TRBV3-1 (or the pseudogene TRBV3-2) with TRBJ2-3; D perhaps matches TRBD2 (6 bases). Trimming stripped 4 bases from V and 1 base from J, with 15 bases between. The CDR3 has 16 residues. Germline V gene lookup returns CDR1 LGHDT and CDR2 YNNKEL (reference sequence). The CDR3 DNA is TGTGCCAGCAGCCCTCGGCTGGGGGAGGGCACAGATACGCAGTATTTT. Protein product: CASSPRLGEGTDTQYF.

The gene calls are TRBV7-3 and TRBJ2-7, with TRBD2 as a possible D gene (5 bases). Germline CDR1 reads SGHTA; CDR2 reads FQGTGA. CDR3 length: 13 amino acids. Trimming removed 5 bases at V and 4 bases at J, with 12 bases between. The CDR3 protein is CASSARGAYEQYF. In DNA, the CDR3 is TGTGCCAGCAGCGCCCGGGGTGCTTACGAGCAGTACTTC.

This rearrangement joins TRBV21-1 to TRBJ2-2. TRBV21-1 is assigned pseudogene status. CDR3 length: 17 amino acids. The CDR3 DNA reads as TGTGCCAGCACTGAGCCGGAACGACCCCGTTGCACCGGGGAGCTGTTTTTT. Translation: CASTEPERPRCTGELFF.

V and J are TRBV20-1 and TRBJ2-5; 8 bases map to TRBD1. There are 19 residues in the CDR3. The V gene's germline CDR1 is DFQATT and CDR2 SNEGSKA (reference sequence). V was clipped by 3 bases and J by 2 bases; unmatched bases: 20. The CDR3 loop is CSASPSPGQGKGPQETQYF. The CDR3 DNA reads as TGCAGTGCTAGTCCAAGTCCAGGACAGGGAAAAGGGCCACAAGAGACCCAGTACTTC.

The V and J genes are TRBV18 and TRBJ1-6; tentatively, D is TRBD1 (6 bases). Trimming took 0 bases from V and 6 from J, leaving 12 bases between them. The CDR3 has 16 amino acids. Germline V gene lookup returns CDR1 KGHSH and CDR2 LQKENI. CDR3 sequence: CASSPPIQGINSPLHF. In DNA form, the CDR3 reads TGTGCCAGCTCACCACCGATACAGGGAATTAATTCACCCCTCCACTTT.